This TCR beta chain was sequenced during a study of T cells in Graves' hyperthyroidism and ophthalmopathy. The CDR3 regions of TCR beta were amplified from RNA transcripts. An initial round of RT-PCR targeting the TCR CDR3 relied on the HTBI primer set. One entry per CDR3 protein, called by TCRdb with MiXCR from the multiplex PCR reads. This sample has around 430,000 distinct CDR3 sequences; about 15% occur once, and the top ten carry over 25%. This clonotype was seen a handful of times. Disease duration under 2 months; hyperthyroidism patients were aged 18 to 65. Diagnoses rested on clinical symptoms, serum thyroxine and TRAb, thyroid ultrasound and orbital computed tomography. This TCR was recovered from a woman in her 30s with Graves' hyperthyroidism. The sample comprised blood.

CDR3 sequence (DNA): TGTGCCAGCTGGGACGGAATGAGCAATCAGCCCCAGCATTTT. Encoded protein: CASWDGMSNQPQHF. V usage is TRBV6-1 and J usage is TRBJ1-5; a possible D gene is TRBD1 (5 bases). CDR1 MNHNS and CDR2 SASEGT come from the germline V gene. V lost 8 bases and J lost 1, with 12 bases in between. The CDR3 is 14 amino acids.